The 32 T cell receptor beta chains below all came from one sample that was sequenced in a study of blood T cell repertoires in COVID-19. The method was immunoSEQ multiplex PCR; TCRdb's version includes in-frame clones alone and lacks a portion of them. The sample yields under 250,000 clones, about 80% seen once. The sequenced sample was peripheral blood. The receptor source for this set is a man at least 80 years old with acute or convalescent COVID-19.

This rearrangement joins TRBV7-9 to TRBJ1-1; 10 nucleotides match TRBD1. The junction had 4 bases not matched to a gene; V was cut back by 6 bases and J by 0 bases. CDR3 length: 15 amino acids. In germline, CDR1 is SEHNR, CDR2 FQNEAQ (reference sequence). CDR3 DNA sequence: TGTGCCAGCAGACCGGGACAGGGGCTGAACACTGAAGCTTTCTTT. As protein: CASRPGQGLNTEAFF.

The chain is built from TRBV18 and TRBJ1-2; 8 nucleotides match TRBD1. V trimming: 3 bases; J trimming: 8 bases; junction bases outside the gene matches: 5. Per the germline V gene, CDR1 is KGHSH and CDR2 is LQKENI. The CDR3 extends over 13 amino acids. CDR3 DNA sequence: TGTGCCAGCTCACCGGACAGGGTGAACGGCTACACCTTC. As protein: CASSPDRVNGYTF. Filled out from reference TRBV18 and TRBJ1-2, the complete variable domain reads NAGVMQNPRHLVRRRGQEARLRCSPMKGHSHVYWYRQLPEEGLKFMVYLQKENIIDESGMPKERFSAEFPKEGPSILRIQQVVRGDSAAYFCASSPDRVNGYTFGSGTRLTVV.

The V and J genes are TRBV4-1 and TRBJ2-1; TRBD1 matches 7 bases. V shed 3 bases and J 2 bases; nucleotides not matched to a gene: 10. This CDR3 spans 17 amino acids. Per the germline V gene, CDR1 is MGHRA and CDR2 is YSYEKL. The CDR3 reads CASSQATGTATYNEQFF. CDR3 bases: TGCGCCAGCAGCCAGGCGACCGGGACAGCAACCTACAATGAGCAGTTCTTC.

The CDR3 bases are TGTGCCAGCAGCTTAGTTAGCGGGAGCAACACCGGGGAGCTGTTTTTT. Its translation: CASSLVSGSNTGELFF. This chain joins TRBV7-9 and TRBJ2-2, with 9 bases that match TRBD2. The V gene end was trimmed by 1 base and the J gene end by 2 bases; junction bases not matched to a gene: 2. This CDR3 contains 16 residues. CDR1 is SEHNR and CDR2 is FQNEAQ in the germline V gene (reference sequence).

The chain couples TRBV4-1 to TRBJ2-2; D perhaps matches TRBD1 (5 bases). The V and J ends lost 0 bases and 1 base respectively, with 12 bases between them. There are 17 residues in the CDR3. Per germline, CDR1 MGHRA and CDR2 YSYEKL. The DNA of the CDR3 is TGCGCCAGCAGCCAAGATCGGGTAGGGGTGAACACCGGGGAGCTGTTTTTT. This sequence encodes CASSQDRVGVNTGELFF.

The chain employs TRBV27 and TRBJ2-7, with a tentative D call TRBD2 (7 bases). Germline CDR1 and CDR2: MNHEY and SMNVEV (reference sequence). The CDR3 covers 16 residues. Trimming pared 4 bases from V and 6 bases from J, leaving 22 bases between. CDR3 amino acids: CASSSGLGGGPIEQYF. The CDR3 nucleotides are TGTGCCAGCAGTTCAGGACTAGGGGGAGGGCCCATCGAGCAGTACTTC.

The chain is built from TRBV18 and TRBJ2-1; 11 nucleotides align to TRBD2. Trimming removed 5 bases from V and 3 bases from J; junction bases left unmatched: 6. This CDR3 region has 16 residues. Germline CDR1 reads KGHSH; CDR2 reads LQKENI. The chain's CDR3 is CASSEPGLADYNEQFF. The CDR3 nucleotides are TGTGCCAGCTCAGAACCGGGACTAGCGGACTACAATGAGCAGTTCTTC.

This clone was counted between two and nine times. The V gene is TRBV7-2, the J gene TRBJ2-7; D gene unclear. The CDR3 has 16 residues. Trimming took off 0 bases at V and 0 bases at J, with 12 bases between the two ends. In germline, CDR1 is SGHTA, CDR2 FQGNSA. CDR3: CASSLAPTRLSYEQYF. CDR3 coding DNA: TGTGCCAGCAGCTTAGCGCCGACGAGGCTCTCCTACGAGCAGTACTTC.

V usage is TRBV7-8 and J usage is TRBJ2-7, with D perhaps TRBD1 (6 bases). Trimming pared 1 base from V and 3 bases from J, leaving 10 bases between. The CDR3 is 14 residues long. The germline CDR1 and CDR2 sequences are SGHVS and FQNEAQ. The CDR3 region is CASSLGARGYEQYF. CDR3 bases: TGTGCCAGCAGCTTAGGCGCCAGGGGCTACGAGCAGTACTTC.

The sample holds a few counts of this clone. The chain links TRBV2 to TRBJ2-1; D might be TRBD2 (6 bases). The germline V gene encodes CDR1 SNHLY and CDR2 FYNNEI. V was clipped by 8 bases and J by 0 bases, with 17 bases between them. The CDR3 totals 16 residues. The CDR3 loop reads CASSYWGDSSYNEQFF. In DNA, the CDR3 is TGTGCCAGCTCCTATTGGGGGGATAGCTCCTACAATGAGCAGTTCTTC.

The CDR3 bases are TGCGCCAGCAGCTTGGCAGGGGGGAGGACTGAAGCTTTCTTT. Translating it yields CASSLAGGRTEAFF. The chain is built from TRBV5-1 and TRBJ1-1; 7 bases agree with TRBD1. CDR3 size: 14 residues. The germline V gene has CDR1 SGHRS and CDR2 YFSETQ. The J segment lost 5 bases and the V segment lost 0 bases, leaving 4 bases of the junction unmatched.

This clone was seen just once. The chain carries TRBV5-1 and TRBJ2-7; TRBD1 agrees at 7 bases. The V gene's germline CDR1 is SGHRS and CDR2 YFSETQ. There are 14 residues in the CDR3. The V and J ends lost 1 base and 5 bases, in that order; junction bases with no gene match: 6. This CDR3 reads CASSLIGQDHEQYF. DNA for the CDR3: TGCGCCAGCAGCTTGATAGGACAGGACCACGAGCAGTACTTC.

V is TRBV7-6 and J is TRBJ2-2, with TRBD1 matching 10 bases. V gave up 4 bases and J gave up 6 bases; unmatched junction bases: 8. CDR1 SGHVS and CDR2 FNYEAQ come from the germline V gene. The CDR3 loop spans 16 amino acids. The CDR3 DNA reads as TGTGCCAGCAGCTCTAGGACAGGGGGAAAGGCCGGGGAGCTGTTTTTT. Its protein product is CASSSRTGGKAGELFF.

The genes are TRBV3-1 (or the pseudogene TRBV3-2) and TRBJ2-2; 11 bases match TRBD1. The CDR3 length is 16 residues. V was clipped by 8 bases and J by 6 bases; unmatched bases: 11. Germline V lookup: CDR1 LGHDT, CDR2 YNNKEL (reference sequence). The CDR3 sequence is CASRSIWGQGAGELFF. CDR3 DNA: TGTGCCAGCCGCAGCATATGGGGACAGGGGGCCGGGGAGCTGTTTTTT.

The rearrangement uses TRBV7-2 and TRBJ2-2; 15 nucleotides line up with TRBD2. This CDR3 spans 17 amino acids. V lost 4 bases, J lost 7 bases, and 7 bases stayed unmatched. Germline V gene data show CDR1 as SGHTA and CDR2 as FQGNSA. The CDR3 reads CASSWTSGGALGGELFF. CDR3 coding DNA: TGTGCCAGCAGCTGGACTAGCGGGGGGGCACTGGGCGGGGAGCTGTTTTTT.

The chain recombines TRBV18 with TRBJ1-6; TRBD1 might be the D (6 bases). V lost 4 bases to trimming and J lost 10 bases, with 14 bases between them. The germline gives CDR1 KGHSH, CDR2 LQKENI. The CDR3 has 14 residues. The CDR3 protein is CASSQYRAQSPLHF. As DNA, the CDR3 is TGTGCCAGCTCACAATACAGGGCACAATCACCCCTCCACTTT.

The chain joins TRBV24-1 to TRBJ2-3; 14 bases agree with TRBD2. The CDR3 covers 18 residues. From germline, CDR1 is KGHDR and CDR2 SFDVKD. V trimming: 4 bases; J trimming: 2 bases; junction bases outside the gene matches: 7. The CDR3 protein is CATSDPGLAGGITDTQYF. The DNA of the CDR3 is TGTGCCACCAGTGACCCCGGACTAGCGGGAGGAATCACAGATACGCAGTATTTT.

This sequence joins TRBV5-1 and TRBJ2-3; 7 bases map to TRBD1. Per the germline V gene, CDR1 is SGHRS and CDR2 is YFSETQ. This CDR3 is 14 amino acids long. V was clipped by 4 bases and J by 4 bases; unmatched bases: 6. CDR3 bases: TGCGCCAGCAGCCTCGGGACAGCAGCAGATACGCAGTATTTT. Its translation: CASSLGTAADTQYF.

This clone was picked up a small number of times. In nucleotides, the CDR3 is TGTGCCAGCAGTTTCGAGAGTGTTGTTAGGGGCTCCACTGAAGCTTTCTTT. This encodes CASSFESVVRGSTEAFF. The J gene is TRBJ1-1, the V gene TRBV28, with D possibly matching TRBD1 (5 bases). V lost 3 bases and J lost 4, with 21 bases in between. The CDR3 sequence is 17 residues long. Germline-derived CDR1 and CDR2 are MDHEN and SYDVKM.

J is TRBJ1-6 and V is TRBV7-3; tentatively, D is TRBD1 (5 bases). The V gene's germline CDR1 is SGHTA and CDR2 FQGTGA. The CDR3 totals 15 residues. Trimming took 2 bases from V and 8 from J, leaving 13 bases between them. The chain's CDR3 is CASSLLGPGDSPLHF. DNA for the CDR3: TGTGCCAGCAGCTTATTGGGGCCGGGTGATTCACCCCTCCACTTT.

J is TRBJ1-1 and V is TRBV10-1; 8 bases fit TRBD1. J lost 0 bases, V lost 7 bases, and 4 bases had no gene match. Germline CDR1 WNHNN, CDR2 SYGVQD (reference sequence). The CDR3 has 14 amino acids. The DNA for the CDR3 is TGCGCCAGCACCGCGGACAGGGTGAACACTGAAGCTTTCTTT. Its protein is CASTADRVNTEAFF.

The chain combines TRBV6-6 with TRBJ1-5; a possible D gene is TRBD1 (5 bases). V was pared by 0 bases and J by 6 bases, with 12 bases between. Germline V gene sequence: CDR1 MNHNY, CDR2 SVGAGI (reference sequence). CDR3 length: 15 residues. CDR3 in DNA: TGTGCCAGCAGTTACTCTACACCCCAGGGTCAGCCCCAGCATTTT. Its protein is CASSYSTPQGQPQHF.

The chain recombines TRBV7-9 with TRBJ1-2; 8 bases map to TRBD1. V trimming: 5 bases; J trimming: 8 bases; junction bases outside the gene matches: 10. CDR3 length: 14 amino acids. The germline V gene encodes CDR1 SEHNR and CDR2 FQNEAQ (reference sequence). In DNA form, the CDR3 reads TGTGCCAGCAGCACCAGACAGGGGATGGAGGGCTACACCTTC. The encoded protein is CASSTRQGMEGYTF. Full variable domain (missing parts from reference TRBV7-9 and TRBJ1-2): DTGVSQNPRHKITKRGQNVTFRCDPISEHNRLYWYRQTLGQGPEFLTYFQNEAQLEKSRLLSDRFSAERPKGSFSTLEIQRTEQGDSAMYLCASSTRQGMEGYTFGSGTRLTVV.

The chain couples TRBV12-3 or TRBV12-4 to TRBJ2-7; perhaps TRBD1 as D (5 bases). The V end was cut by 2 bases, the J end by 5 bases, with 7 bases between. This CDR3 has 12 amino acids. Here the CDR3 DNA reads TGTGCCAGCAGTTTAAGCAGGGACGAGCAGTACTTC. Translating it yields CASSLSRDEQYF.

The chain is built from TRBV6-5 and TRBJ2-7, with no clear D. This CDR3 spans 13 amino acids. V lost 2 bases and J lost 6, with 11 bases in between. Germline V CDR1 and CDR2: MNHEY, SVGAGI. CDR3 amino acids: CASSYAPRGEQYF. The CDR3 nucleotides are TGTGCCAGCAGTTACGCTCCCCGAGGCGAGCAGTACTTC.

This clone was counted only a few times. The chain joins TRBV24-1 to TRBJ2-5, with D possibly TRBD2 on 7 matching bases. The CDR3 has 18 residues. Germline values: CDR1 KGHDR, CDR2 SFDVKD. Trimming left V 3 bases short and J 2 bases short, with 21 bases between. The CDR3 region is CATSDPLGGGNGQETQYF. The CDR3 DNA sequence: TGTGCCACCAGTGATCCCCTGGGAGGGGGTAACGGGCAAGAGACCCAGTACTTC.

CDR3 DNA sequence: TGTGCCACCAGCAGACTACTCGTCCTGAGGCAGGGATTAAGCAATCAGCCCCAGCATTTT. Its translation: CATSRLLVLRQGLSNQPQHF. The rearrangement joins TRBV15 to TRBJ1-5, with D perhaps matching TRBD1 (5 bases). The V gene's germline CDR1 is LNHNV and CDR2 YYDKDF (reference sequence). This CDR3 is 20 amino acids long. Between the trimmed V and J ends, which lost 2 bases and 1 base, there was a span of 24 bases. Complete variable domain (other parts from reference TRBV15 and TRBJ1-5): DAMVIQNPRYQVTQFGKPVTLSCSQTLNHNVMYWYQQKSSQAPKLLFHYYDKDFNNEADTPDNFQSRRPNTSFCFLDIRSPGLGDTAMYLCATSRLLVLRQGLSNQPQHFGDGTRLSIL.

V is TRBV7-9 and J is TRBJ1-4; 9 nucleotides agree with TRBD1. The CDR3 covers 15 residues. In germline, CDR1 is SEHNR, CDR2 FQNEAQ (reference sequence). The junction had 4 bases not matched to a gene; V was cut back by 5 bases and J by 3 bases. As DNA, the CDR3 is TGTGCCAGCAGCCTTGGGACAGGGCCTAATGAAAAACTGTTTTTT. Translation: CASSLGTGPNEKLFF.

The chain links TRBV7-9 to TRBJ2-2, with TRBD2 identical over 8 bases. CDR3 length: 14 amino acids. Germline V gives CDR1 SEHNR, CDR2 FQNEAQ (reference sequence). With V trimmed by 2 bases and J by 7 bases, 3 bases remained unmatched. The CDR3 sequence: CASSLKTSVGELFF. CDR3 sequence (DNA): TGTGCCAGCAGCTTAAAGACTAGCGTCGGGGAGCTGTTTTTT.

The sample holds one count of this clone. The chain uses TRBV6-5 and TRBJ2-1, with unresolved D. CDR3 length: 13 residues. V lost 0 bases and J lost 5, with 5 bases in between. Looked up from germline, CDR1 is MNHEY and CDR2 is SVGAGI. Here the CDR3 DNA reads TGTGCCAGCAGTTACTCCCCCGACAATGAGCAGTTCTTC. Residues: CASSYSPDNEQFF.

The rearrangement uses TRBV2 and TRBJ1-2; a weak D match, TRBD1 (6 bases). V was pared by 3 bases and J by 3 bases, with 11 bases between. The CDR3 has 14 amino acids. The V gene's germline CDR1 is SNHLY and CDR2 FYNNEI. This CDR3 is CASSDHGQHYGYTF. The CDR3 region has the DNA TGTGCCAGCAGTGACCACGGACAGCACTATGGCTACACCTTC.

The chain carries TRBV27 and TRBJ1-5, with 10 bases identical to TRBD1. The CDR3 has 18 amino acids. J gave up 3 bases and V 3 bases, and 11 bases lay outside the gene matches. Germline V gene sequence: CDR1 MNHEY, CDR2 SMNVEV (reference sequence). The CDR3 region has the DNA TGTGCCAGCAGTTTGGATCATACCGGGACAGGGGACAATCAGCCCCAGCATTTT. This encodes CASSLDHTGTGDNQPQHF.